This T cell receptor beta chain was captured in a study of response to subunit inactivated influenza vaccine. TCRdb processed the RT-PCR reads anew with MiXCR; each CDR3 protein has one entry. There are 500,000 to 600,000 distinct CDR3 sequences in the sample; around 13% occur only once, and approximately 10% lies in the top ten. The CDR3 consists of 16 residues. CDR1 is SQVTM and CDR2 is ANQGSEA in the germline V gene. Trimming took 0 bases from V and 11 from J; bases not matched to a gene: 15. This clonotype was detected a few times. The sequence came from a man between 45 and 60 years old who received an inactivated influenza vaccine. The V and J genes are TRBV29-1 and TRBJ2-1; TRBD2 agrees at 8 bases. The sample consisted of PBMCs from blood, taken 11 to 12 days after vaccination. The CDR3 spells CSVEDLTSGLRGQQFF. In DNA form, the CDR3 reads TGCAGCGTTGAAGATCTAACTAGCGGACTCCGTGGGCAGCAGTTCTTC.